The text below deals with one T cell receptor beta chain. This entry belongs to a study of control samples from healthy donors and cancer patients. Clones were read by immunoSEQ multiplex PCR, and TCRdb kept only the in-frame ones, dropping some. The profile shows tens of thousands of clones, 85% to 95% of them singletons. The sequenced sample was blood. The TCR sequence derives from a woman in her twenties or thirties in good health.

The CDR3 region has the DNA TGTGCCATCAGTGAGGACAGGGCGCCGAATTCACCCCTCCACTTT. Protein sequence: CAISEDRAPNSPLHF. The rearrangement uses TRBV10-3 and TRBJ1-6; 7 bases align to TRBD1. J was trimmed by 7 bases and V by 2 bases; bases with no gene match: 5. The CDR3 extends over 15 amino acids. The germline gives CDR1 ENHRY, CDR2 SYGVKD.